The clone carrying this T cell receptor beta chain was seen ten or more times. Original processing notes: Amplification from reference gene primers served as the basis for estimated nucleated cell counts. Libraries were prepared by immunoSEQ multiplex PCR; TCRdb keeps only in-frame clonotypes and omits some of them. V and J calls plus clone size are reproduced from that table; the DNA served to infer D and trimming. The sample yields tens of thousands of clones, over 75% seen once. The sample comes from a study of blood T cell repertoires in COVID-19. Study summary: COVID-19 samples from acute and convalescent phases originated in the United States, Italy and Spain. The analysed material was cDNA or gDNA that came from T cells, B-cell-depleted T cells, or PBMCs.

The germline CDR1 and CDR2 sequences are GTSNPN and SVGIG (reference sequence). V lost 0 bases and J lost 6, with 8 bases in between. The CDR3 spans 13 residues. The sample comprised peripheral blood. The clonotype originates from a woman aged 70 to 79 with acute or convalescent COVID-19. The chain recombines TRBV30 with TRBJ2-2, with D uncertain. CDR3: CAWSVGEPGELFF. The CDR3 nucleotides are TGTGCCTGGAGTGTCGGTGAACCCGGGGAGCTGTTTTTT.